This T cell receptor beta chain was observed in a study of T cells in Graves' hyperthyroidism and ophthalmopathy. Whole-study findings and limits: A model of 13 V-J pairs discriminated ophthalmopathy from stable hyperthyroidism. Most expanded thyroid clonotypes above 0.001 recurred in blood.

Each diagnosis was grounded in clinical symptoms, serum thyroxine and TRAb, thyroid ultrasound, and orbital computed tomography. Fresh peripheral blood, under 13 ml, was the source of the PBMCs. Amplification of TCR beta CDR3 regions used RNA as the template. The HTBI set primed first-round TCR CDR3 RT-PCR. TCRdb passed the multiplex PCR reads through MiXCR, listing each CDR3 protein once. The sample yields fewer than 750,000 distinct CDR3 sequences, about 15% seen once. This clonotype was counted a few times. Its cognate antigen is unknown. Germline lookup yields CDR1 MGHRA and CDR2 YSYEKL. This CDR3 has 14 amino acids. The V end was cut by 1 base, the J end by 6 bases, with 10 bases between.

This sequence was found in a woman between 40 and 55 years old with Graves' ophthalmopathy. Sequenced: blood. The chain uses TRBV4-1 and TRBJ1-5; perhaps TRBD1 as D (5 bases). This CDR3 is CASSQVIGTQPQHF. The CDR3 DNA reads TGCGCCAGCAGCCAAGTGATAGGGACTCAGCCCCAGCATTTT.